The subject of this entry is one TCR beta chain. The antigen this receptor binds is unknown. There are no base qualities to consult, and no much larger clone falls within one base. The CDR3 covers 17 residues, taking in both the cysteine and the phenylalanine. This entry keeps only the CDR3 DNA: 51 bases, framed from base 1. The trim is 5 bases for V and 7 bases for J, with a gap of 21 bases between the germline ends. In the paper's terms, the treatment or condition label means: approximately 11-day PBMC culture with coronavirus spike peptide pools or control peptides (ViraFEST assay). The ViraFEST assay, used in the study, expanded antigen-specific T cells with peptide pools and then identified the expanded clonotypes through TCR sequencing. The positive SARS-CoV-2 PCR tests of the convalescent patients were dated from March to December 2020, before the Alpha, Beta and Delta variants emerged in the United States. Each well held 1.5 million to 2.5 million PBMCs cultured with 9 to 10 ug/ml peptide pools in IMDM containing around 5% human AB serum and around 10 IU/ml IL-2. Half of the culture medium was replaced with fresh IL-2-containing medium on days 3 and 7. CD4+ T cells were isolated after about 10 days of culture through negative selection using the EasySep CD4+ T cell isolation kit. PBMCs were separated from whole blood using Ficoll-Paque Plus gradient centrifugation and then either used fresh or cryopreserved at -140C. Triplicate wells were generally used for each culture condition.

The data belong to a study of vaccination and CD4 T cells after COVID-19 (dated by TCRdb to 2022 to 2024). For the study in its entirety: SARS-CoV-2 positivity had been established in the convalescent patients by nasal swab PCR, and mild disease was recorded in some 10 of these patients and severe disease in one. The convalescent cohort comprised six males and four females, including two Hispanic individuals, seven Caucasians, two Asians and one multiracial person. Participants received two doses of either the Pfizer-BioNTech BNT162b2 vaccine (n=8) or the Moderna mRNA-1273 vaccine (n=2). Post-COVID blood samples were collected from convalescent patients a median of approximately 100 days after diagnosis, with a range of roughly 35 to 170 days. Post-vaccine blood samples were taken a median of approximately 70 days after the second vaccine dose, with a range of about 14 to 241 days. Overlapping spike peptide pools from SARS-CoV-2 and from the common cold coronaviruses HCoV-NL63, HCoV-OC43 and HCoV-229E were used as culture stimuli. In control cultures, a CEFX viral epitope pool was used as positive control, an HIV-1 Nef peptide pool was used as negative control, or no peptide was added. In 9 to 11 COVID-19 convalescent patients and 4 infection-naive healthy vaccine recipients, researchers compared the spike-specific CD4+ TCR repertoire from before mRNA vaccination with the repertoire from after. The investigation overall reported the following: Among convalescent patients, a median about 86% of the SARS-CoV-2-reactive clones seen after vaccination appeared only after vaccination, which suggests priming specific to the vaccine. Relatively few convalescent patients were included in the study, and early timepoints after natural infection were not analyzed. Of the vaccine-specific clones found in convalescent patients, nearly all (304 of 307) were mono-reactive for SARS-CoV-2 spike instead of being cross-reactive with common cold coronaviruses. Although the median number of SARS-CoV-2-reactive clonotypes went up from approximately 20 after infection to some 37 after vaccination, the increase was not significant.

Libraries were made using PCR. DNA from cultured CD4+ T cells underwent TCR sequencing with the Oncomine TCR Beta short-read assay at the Johns Hopkins FTIC core. Genomic DNA was extracted from the cultured CD4+ T cells with the QIAamp micro DNA kit. Oncomine TCR Beta libraries made from cultured CD4+ T cells were pooled using unique dual indexes and sequenced on an Illumina iSeq 100. The authors' pipeline ran thus. Non-productive sequences were filtered out, and CDR3s that did not start with C, did not end with F or W, or were shorter than 7 amino acids were discarded. Antigen-specific clonotypes were identified with the MANAFEST web application by comparing peptide-stimulated wells with reference and other culture wells. To be called positive, a clone needed an FDR below 0.05, an odds ratio above 5, and a productive frequency above 0.1% in at least two of three replicate wells. Clonotypes that were significantly expanded in both SARS-CoV-2 spike wells and at least one common cold coronavirus spike condition were defined as cross-reactive. CDR3 homology was assessed with Levenshtein distances (stringdist) and unrooted phylogenetic trees (ape) in R version 3.6.1. TCRdb trimmed the raw reads at Q25, called clones with MiXCR and kept productive beta chains. Identical CDR3 proteins give one entry, which carries the most common genes and DNA. The V and J calls and clone size are TCRdb's, not the authors'. The sample table holds about 19,000 distinct CDR3 sequences, of which roughly 23% were seen once. The ten most abundant clones make up 7.8% of the sample.

The sample taken for sequencing was cultured CD4+ T cells from blood. The V and J genes are TRBV12-3 or TRBV12-4 and TRBJ1-6; the D gene is unclear. The receptor's source is a human donor with COVID-19. The CDR3 sequence is CASSPRGGFYGNSPLHF. The sequence in DNA is TGTGCCAGCAGTCCCCGGGGAGGTTTTTACGGGAATTCACCCCTCCACTTT.